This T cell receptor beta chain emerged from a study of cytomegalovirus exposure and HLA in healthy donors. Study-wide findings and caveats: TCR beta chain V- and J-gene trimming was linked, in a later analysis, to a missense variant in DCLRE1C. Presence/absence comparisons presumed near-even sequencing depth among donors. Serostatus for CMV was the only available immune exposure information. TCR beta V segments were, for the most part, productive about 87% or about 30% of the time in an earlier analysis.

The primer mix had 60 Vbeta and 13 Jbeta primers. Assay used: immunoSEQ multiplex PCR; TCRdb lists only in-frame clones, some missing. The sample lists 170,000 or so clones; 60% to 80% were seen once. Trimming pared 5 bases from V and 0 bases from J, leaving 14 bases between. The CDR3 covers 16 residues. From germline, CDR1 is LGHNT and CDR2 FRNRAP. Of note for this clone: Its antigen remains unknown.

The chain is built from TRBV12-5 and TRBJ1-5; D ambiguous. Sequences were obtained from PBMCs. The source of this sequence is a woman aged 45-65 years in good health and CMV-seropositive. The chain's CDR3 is CASGPMDWSSNQPQHF. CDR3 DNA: TGTGCTAGTGGTCCTATGGACTGGTCTAGCAATCAGCCCCAGCATTTT.